This TCR beta chain was obtained from a study of lymphopenia after photon versus proton radiotherapy. Points from the study as a whole: Survival link was tested only in deceased patients; proton benefit remains a possibility. Post-nadir diversity loss with photons came from oligoclonal expansion, particularly CD8+ Temra cells. In patients who died, overall survival fell as post-nadir TCR diversity dropped more. Photon-treated patients lost naive T cells and TCR diversity; proton-treated stayed stable.

The CDR3 loop spans 17 amino acids. After removal of 4 bases from V and 0 bases from J, the junction contained 6 bases not matched to a gene. Looked up from germline, CDR1 is SQVTM and CDR2 is ANQGSEA. Only in-frame clones appear in the TCRdb table, and some are missing; sequencing was by immunoSEQ multiplex PCR. The sample records some 26,000 clones, around four fifths being singletons. Notes on this clone: The antigen is unknown.

This TCR was sampled from a woman in her 50s with pancreatic cancer. The chain joins TRBV29-1 to TRBJ2-1, with 13 nucleotides matching TRBD2. The specimen was peripheral blood, collected from a patient treated with photon-based radiotherapy. In DNA, the CDR3 is TGCAGCGTTGCTGGGACTAGCGGGACCCGCTCCTACAATGAGCAGTTCTTC. Translation gives CSVAGTSGTRSYNEQFF.